A selection of T cell receptor beta chains follows, all from one sample in a study of shared clonotypes between healthy human individuals. Here immunoSEQ multiplex PCR was the method, and the copy in TCRdb shows in-frame clones only, minus some. This table holds around 600,000 clones, 95% found once. The sample was naive CD8+ T cells sorted from blood. Source of these receptors: a woman aged 25 to 39 in good health. Both conserved end residues are part of each CDR3. D genes are given only for firm matches. Size values are once, few and many counts, or a class for expanded clones, and some rows have none.

J gene	V gene	clone size	CDR3 length	D gene	CDR3 protein	CDR3 DNA
TRBJ1-3	TRBV30	.	13	.	CAWSSGNGNTIYF	TGTGCCTGGAGTTCCGGAAATGGAAACACCATATATTTT
TRBJ2-7	TRBV5-1	.	13	TRBD1	CASSMDRGGEQYF	TGCGCCAGCAGCATGGACAGGGGAGGCGAGCAGTACTTC
TRBJ1-2	TRBV28	.	14	.	CASSFGQGSYGYTF	TGTGCCAGCAGTTTCGGCCAGGGGAGCTATGGCTACACCTTC
TRBJ2-7	TRBV7-6	.	15	.	CASSLGQLSSYEQYF	TGTGCCAGCAGCTTGGGGCAGTTAAGCTCCTACGAGCAGTACTTC
TRBJ2-7	TRBV10-2	.	13	TRBD2	CASSAGLAYEQYF	TGCGCCAGCAGTGCAGGACTAGCCTACGAGCAGTACTTC
TRBJ2-1	TRBV27	.	15	.	CASNNSPAGGDEQFF	TGTGCCAGTAACAACAGTCCCGCAGGCGGCGATGAGCAGTTCTTC
TRBJ1-1	TRBV6-4	.	15	TRBD1	CASSDLAGGRTEAFF	TGTGCCAGCAGTGACCTGGCAGGGGGGAGGACTGAAGCTTTCTTT
TRBJ1-4	TRBV27	.	15	TRBD1	CATRTGGLTNEKLFF	TGTGCCACGCGGACAGGGGGCCTAACTAATGAAAAACTGTTTTTT
TRBJ2-4	TRBV5-1	.	15	.	CASSLAGGPKNIQYF	TGCGCCAGCAGCTTGGCTGGCGGTCCCAAAAACATTCAGTACTTC
TRBJ1-1	TRBV29-1	.	13	.	CSALAGESTEAFF	TGCAGCGCCCTGGCCGGGGAAAGCACTGAAGCTTTCTTT
TRBJ1-1	TRBV2	few	8	.	CASSEAFF	TGTGCCAGCAGTGAGGCTTTCTTT
TRBJ2-2	TRBV2	.	15	TRBD2	CASSGWGEGPGELFF	TGTGCCAGCAGTGGTTGGGGGGAGGGCCCCGGGGAGCTGTTTTTT
TRBJ2-7	TRBV11-3	.	16	.	CASSSLAARVTYEQYF	TGTGCCAGCAGCTCGCTGGCAGCGAGAGTTACCTACGAGCAGTACTTC
TRBJ2-4	TRBV7-9	.	16	.	CASTQGWADIKNIQYF	TGTGCCAGCACCCAAGGGTGGGCGGATATCAAAAACATTCAGTACTTC
TRBJ1-1	TRBV29-1	.	12	.	CSVDAGDTEAFF	TGCAGCGTTGACGCCGGCGACACTGAAGCTTTCTTT
TRBJ2-7	TRBV13	.	15	.	CASSLSYQGSHEQYF	TGTGCCAGCAGCCTCTCCTATCAGGGGTCCCACGAGCAGTACTTC
TRBJ2-4	TRBV2	.	14	.	CASSGTVGQNIQYF	TGTGCCAGCAGTGGGACAGTAGGTCAAAACATTCAGTACTTC
TRBJ1-2	TRBV5-4	.	13	.	CASTLRGAYGYTF	TGTGCCAGCACCCTCCGGGGGGCCTATGGCTACACCTTC
TRBJ1-4	TRBV2	.	14	.	CASMTRGLNEKLFF	TGTGCCAGCATGACCAGGGGCCTTAATGAAAAACTGTTTTTT
TRBJ2-1	TRBV27	.	13	.	CASSFDSYNEQFF	TGTGCCAGCAGTTTCGACAGCTACAATGAGCAGTTCTTC
TRBJ2-1	TRBV19	.	15	.	CASSIRGSSYNEQFF	TGTGCCAGTAGTATTAGGGGGTCCTCCTACAATGAGCAGTTCTTC
TRBJ2-2	TRBV6-5	.	13	.	CATSPSGTGELFF	TGTGCCACATCCCCGTCAGGCACCGGGGAGCTGTTTTTT
TRBJ2-1	TRBV19	.	16	TRBD1	CASSIAWTGGNNEQFF	TGTGCCAGTAGTATCGCCTGGACAGGGGGTAACAATGAGCAGTTCTTC
TRBJ1-2	TRBV2	.	11	.	CASSEGSGYTF	TGTGCCAGCAGTGAGGGGTCCGGCTACACCTTC
TRBJ2-2	TRBV27	.	13	.	CASSLYDTGELFF	TGTGCCAGCAGTTTGTACGACACCGGGGAGCTGTTTTTT
TRBJ2-4	TRBV5-6	.	18	TRBD2	CASSLLLGAGLAKNIQYF	TGTGCCAGCAGCTTGCTGTTAGGAGCGGGACTAGCCAAAAACATTCAGTACTTC
TRBJ2-7	TRBV13	.	15	.	CASSLWGGLEYEQYF	TGTGCCAGCAGCTTATGGGGCGGCCTAGAGTACGAGCAGTACTTC
TRBJ2-5	TRBV27	.	14	.	CASSLSRGWETQYF	TGTGCCAGCAGTTTATCGAGGGGCTGGGAGACCCAGTACTTC
TRBJ1-1	TRBV5-1	.	16	TRBD1	CASSTRDRGRDTEAFF	TGCGCCAGCAGCACCCGGGACAGGGGGCGCGACACTGAAGCTTTCTTT
TRBJ1-5	TRBV5-6	.	15	TRBD1	CASSLEGTGNQPQHF	TGTGCCAGCAGCTTAGAAGGGACAGGCAATCAGCCCCAGCATTTT
TRBJ1-1	TRBV28	.	11	.	CASSSNREAFF	TGTGCCAGCAGTTCCAATCGGGAAGCTTTCTTT
TRBJ2-1	TRBV14	.	15	TRBD2	CASSQTSGQYNEQFF	TGTGCCAGCAGCCAGACTAGCGGTCAATACAATGAGCAGTTCTTC
TRBJ1-1	TRBV5-4	.	12	TRBD1	CASSRTGFEAFF	TGTGCCAGCAGCCGGACAGGCTTTGAAGCTTTCTTT
TRBJ2-7	TRBV6-5	.	14	.	CASSYGGQSYEQYF	TGTGCCAGCAGTTACGGAGGACAGTCCTACGAGCAGTACTTC
TRBJ1-4	TRBV28	.	16	.	CASSLVSWVYNEKLFF	TGTGCCAGCAGTTTAGTTTCTTGGGTTTATAATGAAAAACTGTTTTTT
TRBJ1-3	TRBV11-2	.	12	.	CASSLEGNTIYF	TGTGCCAGCAGCTTAGAAGGAAACACCATATATTTT
TRBJ1-5	TRBV19	.	13	.	CASSIDAYQPQHF	TGTGCCAGTAGTATAGATGCGTATCAGCCCCAGCATTTT
TRBJ2-4	TRBV11-2	.	14	TRBD1	CASSLTGGADIQYF	TGTGCCAGCAGCCTCACAGGGGGCGCAGACATTCAGTACTTC
TRBJ1-5	TRBV28	.	13	TRBD1	CASRGGDRQPQHF	TGTGCCAGCAGGGGGGGGGACAGGCAGCCCCAGCATTTT
TRBJ1-6	TRBV4-1	.	16	TRBD1	CASSQAGGALNSPLHF	TGCGCCAGCAGCCAAGCAGGGGGCGCCTTAAATTCACCCCTCCACTTT
TRBJ2-7	TRBV5-6	.	14	.	CASSFGGPNTEQYF	TGTGCCAGCAGCTTCGGGGGGCCTAACACCGAGCAGTACTTC